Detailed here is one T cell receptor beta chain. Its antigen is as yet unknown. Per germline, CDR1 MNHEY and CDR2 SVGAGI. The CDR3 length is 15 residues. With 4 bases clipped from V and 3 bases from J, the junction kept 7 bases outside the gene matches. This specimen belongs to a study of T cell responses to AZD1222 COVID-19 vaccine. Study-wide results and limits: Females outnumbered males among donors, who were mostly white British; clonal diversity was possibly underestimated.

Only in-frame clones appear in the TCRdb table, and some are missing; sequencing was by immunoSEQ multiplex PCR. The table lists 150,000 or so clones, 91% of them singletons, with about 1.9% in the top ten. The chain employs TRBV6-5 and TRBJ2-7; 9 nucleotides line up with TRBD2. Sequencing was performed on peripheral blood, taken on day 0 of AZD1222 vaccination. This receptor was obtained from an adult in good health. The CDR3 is CASSSQRGALYEQYF. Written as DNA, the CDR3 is TGTGCCAGCAGTTCCCAGCGGGGGGCCCTCTACGAGCAGTACTTC.